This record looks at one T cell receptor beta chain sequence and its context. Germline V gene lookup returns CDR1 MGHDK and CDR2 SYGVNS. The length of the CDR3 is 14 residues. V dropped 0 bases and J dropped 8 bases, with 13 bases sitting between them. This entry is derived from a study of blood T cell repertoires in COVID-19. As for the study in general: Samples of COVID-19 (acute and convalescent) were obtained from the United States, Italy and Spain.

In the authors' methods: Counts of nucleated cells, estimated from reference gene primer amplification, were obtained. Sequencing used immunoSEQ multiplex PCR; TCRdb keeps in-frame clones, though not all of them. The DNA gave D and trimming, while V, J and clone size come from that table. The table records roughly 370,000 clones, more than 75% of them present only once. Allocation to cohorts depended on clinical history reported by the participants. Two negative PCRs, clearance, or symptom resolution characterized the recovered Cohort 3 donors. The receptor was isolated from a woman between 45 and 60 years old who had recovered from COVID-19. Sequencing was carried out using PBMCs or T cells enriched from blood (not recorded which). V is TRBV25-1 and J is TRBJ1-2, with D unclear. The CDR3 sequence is CASSEYTGGIGYTF. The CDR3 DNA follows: TGTGCCAGCAGTGAATATACGGGAGGGATCGGCTACACCTTC.